The source of this T cell receptor beta chain is a study of T cell repertoires in cytomegalovirus infection. Study-wide background: Recently described HLA-C-restricted plus well-studied HLA-B-restricted CMV epitopes were used. The public TCR beta signatures pointed to both CMV infection and matching HLA type.

This clonotype was counted only a few times. Its antigen is unidentified. TCRdb processed the reads anew with MiXCR; each CDR3 protein has one entry. The table shows about 920,000 distinct CDR3 sequences, with approximately 32% occurring only once. Notes on the study in general: Identification of carriers of CMV plus the relevant HLA was performed using cumulative public TCR beta family frequency. CMV-specific HLA-C-restricted TCR beta clonotypes dominated the ex vivo response.

From germline, CDR1 is LGHNA and CDR2 YNFKEQ. The CDR3 runs 16 residues. V was pared by 0 bases and J by 2 bases, with 13 bases between. This clonotype was obtained from a human donor in good health (CMV status not recorded). Some clones in this sample may be carry-over from other donors' samples. Sequencing used cultured CD8+ T cells from PBMCs, obtained from culture after CMV antigen stimulation. V gene TRBV4-2 combines with J gene TRBJ1-1; D is uncertain. The CDR3 nucleotides read TGTGCCAGCAGCCAAGAAGCCGTGAAGAAAAACACTGAAGCTTTCTTT. Translating it yields CASSQEAVKKNTEAFF.